Presented here are 4 T cell receptor beta chains from one specimen sequenced in a study of T cells in narcolepsy. Sequenced by immunoSEQ multiplex PCR; TCRdb stores in-frame clones only, minus some. The repertoire includes about 24,000 clones, less than 70% of them detected once, and less than 15% sits in the top ten. Specimen: memory (CD45RA-) CD4+ T cells from blood. These receptors were obtained from a human donor in good health.

This rearrangement joins TRBV14 to TRBJ1-2; D is unclear. CDR1 and CDR2 from the germline V gene are SGHDN and FVKESK. Trimming removed 4 bases at V and 4 bases at J, with 7 bases between. CDR3 length equals 12 residues. The DNA of the CDR3 is TGTGCCAGCAGCCTTGGAGTCTATGGCTACACCTTC. Amino acids: CASSLGVYGYTF.

This chain uses TRBV6-1 with TRBJ2-5; D gene unclear. The CDR3 is 13 amino acids. Trimming removed 7 bases from V and 1 base from J, with 10 bases in between. In germline, CDR1 is MNHNS, CDR2 SASEGT. The DNA for the CDR3 is TGTGCCAGCACCGCGTCCCTCCAAGAGACCCAGTACTTC. It translates to CASTASLQETQYF.

V gene TRBV19 combines with J gene TRBJ2-7, with D perhaps matching TRBD1 (7 bases). The CDR3 consists of 12 residues. V was pared by 6 bases and J by 9 bases, with 15 bases between. The germline V gene has CDR1 LNHDA and CDR2 SQIVND (reference sequence). CDR3 nucleotide sequence: TGTGCCAGTAGCCTCCGACAGGGACTGCAGTACTTC. Amino acids: CASSLRQGLQYF.

This clone was counted only a few times. The V and J genes are TRBV6-1 and TRBJ2-2; possible D gene TRBD2, 6 bases. The germline V and J ends were trimmed by 6 bases and 2 bases, with 10 bases remaining between them. Germline V gene lookup returns CDR1 MNHNS and CDR2 SASEGT. The CDR3 extends over 14 amino acids. The CDR3 DNA is TGTGCCAGCAGGTCCGGGGGTAACACCGGGGAGCTGTTTTTT. Amino acid sequence: CASRSGGNTGELFF.